These 9 T cell receptor beta chains originate from one sample sequenced in a study of T cells in Graves' hyperthyroidism and ophthalmopathy. It was RNA transcripts that yielded the amplified TCR beta CDR3 regions. An initial round of RT-PCR targeting the TCR CDR3 relied on the HTBI primer set. In TCRdb, the multiplex PCR reads were re-called with MiXCR into one record per CDR3 protein. In the table there are about 200,000 distinct CDR3 sequences, around 17% of which are singletons. Sample: blood. The receptors shown here come from a woman in her fifties or sixties with Graves' hyperthyroidism.

This clonotype was observed many times. The chain is built from TRBV2 and TRBJ2-1; 7 nucleotides align to TRBD1. Trimming at V came to 7 bases and at J to 3 bases, leaving 9 bases not matched to a gene. Germline V gives CDR1 SNHLY, CDR2 FYNNEI. This CDR3 is 15 amino acids long. Here the CDR3 DNA reads TGTGCCAGCATCCCGACAGGGAGTGTCTACAATGAGCAGTTCTTC. The encoded protein is CASIPTGSVYNEQFF. Filled out from reference TRBV2 and TRBJ2-1, the complete variable domain reads EPEVTQTPSHQVTQMGQEVILRCVPISNHLYFYWYRQILGQKVEFLVSFYNNEISEKSEIFDDQFSVERPDGSNFTLKIRSTKLEDSAMYFCASIPTGSVYNEQFFGPGTRLTVL.

V and J are TRBV18 and TRBJ2-5; D is unresolved. Germline CDR1 is KGHSH and CDR2 is LQKENI. Trimming shortened V by 4 bases and J by 2 bases, and 11 bases separated the two germline ends. This CDR3 has 14 amino acids. CDR3 residues: CASSRKSLQETQYF. In DNA, the CDR3 is TGTGCCAGCTCACGGAAGAGCCTACAAGAGACCCAGTACTTC. Based on the CDR3 plus reference TRBV18 and TRBJ2-5, the full variable domain is NAGVMQNPRHLVRRRGQEARLRCSPMKGHSHVYWYRQLPEEGLKFMVYLQKENIIDESGMPKERFSAEFPKEGPSILRIQQVVRGDSAAYFCASSRKSLQETQYFGPGTRLLVL.

V usage is TRBV24-1 and J usage is TRBJ2-1; maybe TRBD1 (5 bases). CDR1 is KGHDR and CDR2 is SFDVKD in the germline V gene. There are 16 residues in the CDR3. V was pared by 2 bases and J by 1 base, with 11 bases between. For the CDR3, the DNA is TGTGCCACCAGTGATTCCTGGACACCATCCTACAATGAGCAGTTCTTC. Translated: CATSDSWTPSYNEQFF.

The table lists this clonotype with many counts. This chain joins TRBV5-1 and TRBJ1-1; D remains ambiguous. CDR1 SGHRS and CDR2 YFSETQ come from the germline V gene. The length of the CDR3 is 15 residues. Trimming left V 0 bases short and J 7 bases short, with 16 bases between. The DNA for the CDR3 is TGCGCCAGCAGCTTGGTTGCGGGAGGGAAGAGTGAAGCTTTCTTT. Its protein is CASSLVAGGKSEAFF.

This clonotype was detected only a few times. V and J are TRBV2 and TRBJ2-1, with TRBD2 identical over 13 bases. Germline lookup yields CDR1 SNHLY and CDR2 FYNNEI. CDR3 length: 16 amino acids. V shed 6 bases, J shed 4 bases, and the junction held 6 bases outside the gene matches. Here the CDR3 DNA reads TGTGCCAGCAGGCAAGGACTAGCGGGAGATTACAATGAGCAGTTCTTC. This codes for CASRQGLAGDYNEQFF.

This clonotype appeared many times. This chain joins TRBV10-3 and TRBJ2-6; TRBD1 aligns across 7 bases. The CDR3 length is 15 residues. Germline V gives CDR1 ENHRY, CDR2 SYGVKD. J gave up 1 base and V 5 bases, and 2 bases lay outside the gene matches. The CDR3 spells CAISRGPSGANVLTF. The CDR3 DNA sequence: TGTGCCATCAGTAGGGGGCCATCTGGGGCCAACGTCCTGACTTTC.

This clonotype appeared many times. The chain joins TRBV9 to TRBJ1-1; D remains ambiguous. V lost 0 bases, J lost 6 bases, and 12 bases lay in between. In germline, CDR1 is SGDLS, CDR2 YYNGEE. The CDR3 loop spans 14 amino acids. This CDR3 reads CASSVEGRVAEAFF. CDR3 nucleotides: TGTGCCAGCAGCGTAGAAGGAAGAGTCGCTGAAGCTTTCTTT.

This clonotype was picked up many times. The chain carries TRBV11-2 and TRBJ2-5; D remains ambiguous. The V end was cut by 5 bases, the J end by 5 bases, with 30 bases between. The CDR3 covers 19 residues. CDR1 is SGHAT, CDR2 FQNNGV, per germline. The CDR3 DNA is TGTGCCAGCAGCCCAGGCATGTTCGGTCTGGCGGAAGCCTCTGAGACCCAGTACTTC. This translates into CASSPGMFGLAEASETQYF. The full variable domain, in which reference TRBV11-2 and TRBJ2-5 provide the parts outside the CDR3, is EAGVAQSPRYKIIEKRQSVAFWCNPISGHATLYWYQQILGQGPKLLIQFQNNGVVDDSQLPKDRFSAERLKGVDSTLKIQPAKLEDSAVYLCASSPGMFGLAEASETQYFGPGTRLLVL.

The chain combines TRBV30 with TRBJ2-7; D possibly corresponds to TRBD2 (5 bases). The J call is in doubt because the DNA end fits TRBJ2-1 better. This CDR3 is 14 amino acids long. Looked up from germline, CDR1 is GTSNPN and CDR2 is SVGIG (reference sequence). The CDR3 is CAWSVGGPSYEQFF. CDR3 DNA: TGTGCCTGGAGTGTTGGCGGGCCCTCCTACGAGCAGTTCTTC.